This record concerns one T cell receptor beta chain sequence. Its antigen remains unidentified. The data were taken from a study of blood T cells in healthy people across ages. Findings and limits, study-wide: Getting older went along with TCR beta diversity per million T cells dropping roughly linearly.

It was with a sample-barcoded 5' primer and a J-beta primer mix that a second PCR of roughly 7 to 12 cycles was run. A tag from a template-switch adaptor with 12 random nucleotides marked each cDNA molecule. TCRdb reanalysed the 5' RACE reads using MiXCR and keeps one entry per CDR3 protein. The sample includes about 780,000 distinct CDR3 sequences, 46% seen only once; the top ten take 15% to 20%. The junction had 14 bases not matched to a gene; V was cut back by 6 bases and J by 7 bases. CDR3 length: 15 residues. Germline assignment: CDR1 SQVTM and CDR2 ANQGSEA. Sequencing used blood. V and J are TRBV29-1 and TRBJ2-3, with 9 nucleotides matching TRBD2. The origin of this receptor is a man of 80 years or more in good health. In DNA form, the CDR3 reads TGCAGCGTCGATGGGGACAGCGGGGGGCAGTATACGCAGTATTTT. Residues: CSVDGDSGGQYTQYF.